The sequence of this T cell receptor beta chain was determined in a study of Graves' ophthalmopathy and Graves' hyperthyroidism. V was cut by 4 bases and J by 7 bases, with 13 bases left in between. CDR1 MNHEY and CDR2 SVGAGI come from the germline V gene. CDR3 length: 13 residues. Isolation of PBMCs was performed using 10 ml of fresh peripheral blood. Turning to this clonotype: Antigen: not known.

The sequenced template was RNA, covering the TCR beta CDR3 region. An opening RT-PCR round employed HTBI primers and preceded a second-round multiplex PCR. TCRdb ran MiXCR on the multiplex PCR reads and lists one entry per CDR3 protein. The sample gives about half a million distinct CDR3 sequences, roughly 14% of which show up once; approximately 9.8% is in the top ten. Regarding the study as a whole: A majority of expanded thyroid clonotypes exceeding 0.001 frequency were likewise present in blood.

The chain couples TRBV6-5 to TRBJ1-1; perhaps TRBD1 as D (5 bases). Sample: blood. The sequence came from a woman aged 25 to 39 with Graves' ophthalmopathy. The CDR3 reads CASSSTPGVEAFF. The CDR3 DNA sequence: TGTGCCAGCAGTTCCACCCCGGGGGTTGAAGCTTTCTTT.